These 30 T cell receptor beta chains share one sample of origin, sequenced in a study of cytomegalovirus exposure and HLA in healthy donors. Both 60 Vbeta primers and 13 Jbeta primers went into the PCR. Here immunoSEQ multiplex PCR was the method, and the copy in TCRdb shows in-frame clones only, minus some. The data show some 130,000 clones, approximately 80% seen once. The sequencing input was PBMCs. The receptors come from a man aged 25 to 40 in good health and CMV-seronegative.

The chain links TRBV5-5 to TRBJ1-5; D is possibly TRBD1 (5 bases). Deletions cut 4 bases from V and 5 bases from J, with 19 bases between. The germline CDR1 and CDR2 sequences are SGHKS and YYEKEE (reference sequence). This CDR3 has 16 amino acids. This CDR3 reads CASSRGEGQPYQPQHF. The CDR3 DNA sequence: TGTGCCAGCAGCCGGGGGGAGGGGCAGCCTTATCAGCCCCAGCATTTT.

V is TRBV4-1 and J is TRBJ1-2; 7 bases agree with TRBD1. This CDR3 spans 15 amino acids. After removal of 0 bases from V and 5 bases from J, the junction contained 6 bases not matched to a gene. Germline V gene lookup returns CDR1 MGHRA and CDR2 YSYEKL. CDR3 region: CASSQDLRQGYGYTF. The CDR3 coding sequence is TGCGCCAGCAGCCAAGATTTGCGACAGGGATATGGCTACACCTTC.

This clone has a single count. V usage is TRBV18 and J usage is TRBJ1-1, with 12 bases aligning to TRBD1. The trim removed 2 bases at V and 2 bases at J, leaving 3 bases unmatched. Per the germline V gene, CDR1 is KGHSH and CDR2 is LQKENI. This CDR3 has 16 amino acids. The CDR3: CASSPGTGGYNTEAFF. The CDR3 DNA follows: TGTGCCAGCTCACCAGGGACAGGGGGCTACAACACTGAAGCTTTCTTT. The whole variable domain, filled in from reference TRBV18 and TRBJ1-1, reads NAGVMQNPRHLVRRRGQEARLRCSPMKGHSHVYWYRQLPEEGLKFMVYLQKENIIDESGMPKERFSAEFPKEGPSILRIQQVVRGDSAAYFCASSPGTGGYNTEAFFGQGTRLTVV.

This sequence joins TRBV6-1 and TRBJ2-1; a weak D match, TRBD2 (6 bases). CDR1 is MNHNS, CDR2 SASEGT, per germline. Trimming shortened V by 4 bases and J by 1 base, and 8 bases separated the two germline ends. The CDR3 runs 14 residues. CDR3 in amino acids: CASSGGDSYNEQFF. In nucleotides, the CDR3 is TGTGCCAGCAGTGGGGGGGATTCCTACAATGAGCAGTTCTTC.

The chain has TRBV28 and TRBJ1-5; D is ambiguous. CDR1 and CDR2 from the germline V gene are MDHEN and SYDVKM. V was trimmed by 3 bases and J by 5 bases, leaving 8 bases between them. The CDR3 covers 13 residues. CDR3 nucleotides: TGTGCCAGCAGTTTGGGCAGTTATCAGCCCCAGCATTTT. Its translation: CASSLGSYQPQHF.

This clone showed up just once. The chain links TRBV21-1 to TRBJ2-2; TRBD1, the table's D call, lacks a check against the DNA. TRBV21-1 is noted as a pseudogene. The CDR3 sequence is 16 residues long. As DNA, the CDR3 is TGTGCCAGCAGCAAAGTGGGCCGATCGAACACCGGGGAGCTGTTTTTT. As protein: CASSKVGRSNTGELFF.

The rearrangement uses TRBV18 and TRBJ2-7; 7 positions match TRBD2. J gave up 0 bases and V 6 bases, and 8 bases lay outside the gene matches. Germline-derived CDR1 and CDR2 are KGHSH and LQKENI. The CDR3 runs to 15 residues. The CDR3 loop reads CASSPGGTNSYEQYF. CDR3 nucleotides: TGTGCCAGCTCCCCCGGAGGGACTAACTCCTACGAGCAGTACTTC.

The chain uses TRBV10-1 and TRBJ1-1; the D gene is possibly TRBD1 (5 bases). Germline CDR1 is WNHNN and CDR2 is SYGVQD (reference sequence). Trimming took off 6 bases at V and 3 bases at J, with 17 bases between the two ends. This CDR3 has 15 amino acids. The CDR3 loop is CASSPGKAVDTEAFF. CDR3 DNA sequence: TGCGCCAGCAGCCCAGGGAAGGCAGTGGACACTGAAGCTTTCTTT.

This clone was recorded only once. One end of the junction is discordant with germline, which a read error may explain. This rearrangement joins TRBV7-9 to TRBJ2-7; possible D gene TRBD2, 6 bases. This CDR3 has 12 amino acids. Germline V lookup: CDR1 SEHNR, CDR2 FQNEAQ (reference sequence). The CDR3 reads CSSSVRRGEQYF. The CDR3 bases are TGTTCCAGCAGCGTCCGGAGGGGAGAGCAGTACTTC.

The sample holds a few counts of this clone. The rearrangement links TRBV6-6 to TRBJ2-1; D gene ambiguous. Germline V gene lookup returns CDR1 MNHNY and CDR2 SVGAGI (reference sequence). V was pared by 2 bases and J by 0 bases, with 11 bases between. CDR3 length: 16 residues. In nucleotides, the CDR3 is TGTGCCAGCAGTTACCCGGCAGCGCCCTCCTACAATGAGCAGTTCTTC. Its protein is CASSYPAAPSYNEQFF.

The V and J genes are TRBV7-9 and TRBJ1-5; 7 nucleotides agree with TRBD1. With 5 bases clipped from V and 6 bases from J, the junction kept 10 bases outside the gene matches. Germline V lookup: CDR1 SEHNR, CDR2 FQNEAQ (reference sequence). The CDR3 runs 15 residues. CDR3: CASSNDRVGSQPQHF. CDR3 DNA sequence: TGTGCCAGCAGCAACGACAGGGTAGGCAGTCAGCCCCAGCATTTT.

V usage is TRBV5-1 and J usage is TRBJ1-2; D uncertain. CDR3 length: 15 residues. CDR1 is SGHRS, CDR2 YFSETQ, per germline. Trimming took 0 bases from V and 2 from J, leaving 11 bases between them. CDR3 region: CASSLVARLNYGYTF. The CDR3 DNA is TGCGCCAGCAGCTTGGTGGCCAGGTTGAACTATGGCTACACCTTC.

The chain links TRBV19 to TRBJ2-2, with 8 bases identical to TRBD2. The CDR3 runs 18 residues. Germline assignment: CDR1 LNHDA and CDR2 SQIVND (reference sequence). J gave up 5 bases and V 6 bases, and 17 bases lay outside the gene matches. CDR3 residues: CASRRVGLGALSTGELFF. The DNA of the CDR3 is TGTGCCAGTAGACGAGTGGGACTAGGAGCTCTTTCGACCGGGGAGCTGTTTTTT.

The gene calls are TRBV6-6 and TRBJ2-5, with 12 nucleotides matching TRBD2. This CDR3 has 16 amino acids. Trimming took 6 bases from V and 5 from J; bases not matched to a gene: 10. Germline-derived CDR1 and CDR2 are MNHNY and SVGAGI (reference sequence). This chain's CDR3 is CASSHWTSGISETQYF. The DNA of the CDR3 is TGTGCCAGCAGCCACTGGACTAGCGGGATATCGGAGACCCAGTACTTC.

The chain uses TRBV7-2 and TRBJ1-3, with D hard to call. The CDR3 length is 15 residues. The V gene's germline CDR1 is SGHTA and CDR2 FQGNSA. V was trimmed by 4 bases and J by 4 bases, leaving 14 bases between them. The CDR3 DNA follows: TGTGCCAGCAGCTCCTCCAGAGGGTCGGGAAACACCATATATTTT. Translation: CASSSSRGSGNTIYF. The whole variable domain, filled in from reference TRBV7-2 and TRBJ1-3, reads GAGVSQSPSNKVTEKGKDVELRCDPISGHTALYWYRQSLGQGLEFLIYFQGNSAPDKSGLPSDRFSAERTGGSVSTLTIQRTQQEDSAVYLCASSSSRGSGNTIYFGEGSWLTVV.

The V gene is TRBV5-1, the J gene TRBJ2-2; no definite D call. From germline, CDR1 is SGHRS and CDR2 YFSETQ. The CDR3 has 15 amino acids. Trimming removed 4 bases from V and 4 bases from J, with 14 bases in between. The CDR3 DNA sequence: TGCGCCAGCAGCCTCGCAGGTTTGACCACCGGGGAGCTGTTTTTT. It encodes CASSLAGLTTGELFF. Combining the CDR3 with reference TRBV5-1 and TRBJ2-2 gives the whole variable domain KAGVTQTPRYLIKTRGQQVTLSCSPISGHRSVSWYQQTPGQGLQFLFEYFSETQRNKGNFPGRFSGRQFSNSRSEMNVSTLELGDSALYLCASSLAGLTTGELFFGEGSRLTVL.

Turning to this clone: At the DNA level, this CDR3 is encoded by other sequences in the same sample as well. This sequence joins TRBV27 and TRBJ2-7; D remains ambiguous. The germline V and J ends were trimmed by 2 bases and 1 base, with 6 bases remaining between them. This CDR3 has 13 residues. Germline CDR1 is MNHEY and CDR2 is SMNVEV (reference sequence). CDR3 protein: CASSLRGSYEQYF. The CDR3 coding sequence is TGTGCCAGCAGTTTACGAGGATCCTACGAGCAGTACTTC.

The V and J genes are TRBV6-5 and TRBJ2-3, with TRBD1 identical over 7 bases. V gave up 4 bases and J gave up 9 bases; unmatched junction bases: 7. CDR1 is MNHEY, CDR2 SVGAGI, per germline. CDR3 length: 13 amino acids. The CDR3 nucleotides read TGTGCCAGCAGTTTACAGCGACAGGGCACGCAGTATTTT. It codes for CASSLQRQGTQYF.

Comments on this clone: One junction end does not reproduce the germline sequence, and a read error may be involved. The chain employs TRBV2 and TRBJ1-4, with a possible D match to TRBD1 (6 bases). CDR1 is SNHLY and CDR2 is FYNNEI in the germline V gene. The CDR3 runs 13 residues. This chain's CDR3 is CASSEGGWGRALF. Written as DNA, the CDR3 is TGTGCCAGCAGTGAAGGGGGGTGGGGGCGAGCACTCTTT.

The chain is built from TRBV30 and TRBJ1-5; perhaps TRBD1 as D (6 bases). The V gene's germline CDR1 is GTSNPN and CDR2 SVGIG (reference sequence). The CDR3 sequence is 14 residues long. Deletions cut 3 bases from V and 5 bases from J, with 14 bases between. This CDR3 reads CAWSRPRGDQPQHF. DNA of the CDR3: TGTGCCTGGAGCCGCCCCAGGGGCGATCAGCCCCAGCATTTT.

This clone was detected a few times. The V call is TRBV19, the J call TRBJ1-5, with a weak D call TRBD1 (5 bases). CDR1 LNHDA and CDR2 SQIVND come from the germline V gene (reference sequence). This CDR3 contains 15 residues. The V gene lost 6 bases and the J gene lost 1 base, with 13 bases spanning the gap. CDR3 amino acids: CASSPVAGSNQPQHF. The DNA of the CDR3 is TGTGCCAGTAGCCCGGTGGCAGGGAGCAATCAGCCCCAGCATTTT.

V and J are TRBV4-3 and TRBJ2-1; D not certain. The CDR3 length is 15 residues. The germline CDR1 and CDR2 sequences are LGHNA and YSLEER. Trimming shortened V by 0 bases and J by 2 bases, and 8 bases separated the two germline ends. The chain's CDR3 is CASSQDEAAYNEQFF. CDR3 bases: TGCGCCAGCAGCCAAGATGAGGCTGCCTACAATGAGCAGTTCTTC.

This rearrangement joins TRBV5-1 to TRBJ2-7; TRBD1 agrees at 8 bases. Losses at the gene ends were 2 bases for V and 5 bases for J; bases not matched to a gene: 6. The CDR3 is made up of 14 amino acids. From germline, CDR1 is SGHRS and CDR2 YFSETQ. In nucleotides, the CDR3 is TGCGCCAGCAGCTTCGCAGGGGGCGGGAACGAGCAGTACTTC. Its translation: CASSFAGGGNEQYF.

This clone was seen a few times. This chain uses TRBV5-3 with TRBJ2-6; TRBD1 aligns across 9 bases. TRBV5-3 is labeled an ORF, and its function is uncertain. The CDR3 length is 16 residues. V gave up 7 bases and J gave up 1 base; unmatched junction bases: 6. As DNA, the CDR3 is TGTGCCAGAGGGACAGGGCCACCTTCTGGGGCCAACGTCCTGACTTTC. It specifies CARGTGPPSGANVLTF.

J is TRBJ1-2 and V is TRBV6-1, with a tentative D call TRBD1 (6 bases). The CDR3 is made up of 14 amino acids. V was shortened by 1 base and J by 8 bases, with 14 bases between the two germline ends. CDR1 is MNHNS, CDR2 SASEGT, per germline. Written as DNA, the CDR3 is TGTGCCAGCAGTGAAGACGGCAGGGGATGGGGCTACACCTTC. Translation gives CASSEDGRGWGYTF.

To note about this clone: Because it lacks the conserved phenylalanine or tryptophan at the end, this CDR3 is likely a read error. The chain links TRBV28 to TRBJ2-7; tentatively, D is TRBD1 (6 bases). CDR1 and CDR2 (germline): MDHEN, SYDVKM. This CDR3 contains 13 residues. V lost 7 bases and J 2 bases, leaving 12 bases between the germline ends. The CDR3 coding sequence is TGTGCCAGCAAAACCAGGGGAGCCTACGAGCAGTACCTC. Its protein is CASKTRGAYEQYL.

The V call is TRBV29-1, the J call TRBJ2-7; 9 bases line up with TRBD1. The CDR3 has 13 amino acids. J lost 6 bases, V lost 7 bases, and 10 bases had no gene match. Looked up from germline, CDR1 is SQVTM and CDR2 is ANQGSEA. The CDR3 coding sequence is TGCAGCGCGGTCCGGGACAGGGTCGGCGAGCAGTACTTC. It translates to CSAVRDRVGEQYF.

This chain joins TRBV13 and TRBJ2-2; 9 positions match TRBD2. This CDR3 is 15 amino acids long. Germline assignment: CDR1 PRHDT and CDR2 FYEKMQ (reference sequence). V lost 2 bases to trimming and J lost 4 bases; unmatched junction nucleotides: 2. CDR3 nucleotide sequence: TGTGCCAGCAGCTTAAGCGGGAGGAGCACCGGGGAGCTGTTTTTT. It yields the protein CASSLSGRSTGELFF. The full variable domain, rest sourced from reference TRBV13 and TRBJ2-2, is AAGVIQSPRHLIKEKRETATLKCYPIPRHDTVYWYQQGPGQDPQFLISFYEKMQSDKGSIPDRFSAQQFSDYHSELNMSSLELGDSALYFCASSLSGRSTGELFFGEGSRLTVL.

V and J are TRBV28 and TRBJ2-5, with 7 bases fitting TRBD1. CDR1 is MDHEN and CDR2 is SYDVKM in the germline V gene. The junction had 6 bases not matched to a gene; V was cut back by 4 bases and J by 7 bases. CDR3 length: 13 residues. The CDR3 nucleotides are TGTGCCAGCAGTTCGGTCCCAGGGGGGACCCAGTACTTC. It yields the protein CASSSVPGGTQYF.

The chain joins TRBV5-1 to TRBJ1-2, with 8 bases fitting TRBD1. With 0 bases clipped from V and 6 bases from J, the junction kept 4 bases outside the gene matches. The CDR3 consists of 14 residues. Germline assignment: CDR1 SGHRS and CDR2 YFSETQ. The CDR3: CASSLGTGRNGYTF. The CDR3 DNA reads as TGCGCCAGCAGCTTGGGGACAGGGAGGAATGGCTACACCTTC.